This TCR beta chain is from a study of blood T cell repertoires in COVID-19. Across the whole study: In each case, the material was cDNA or gDNA derived from T cells, B-cell-depleted T cells, or PBMCs.

Germline CDR1 reads SGDLS; CDR2 reads YYNGEE. The CDR3 totals 17 residues. Losses at the gene ends were 0 bases for V and 6 bases for J; bases not matched to a gene: 12. Sequencing was performed with immunoSEQ multiplex PCR; in TCRdb, only in-frame clones are kept and a portion is missing. Found here are about 260,000 clones, about 85% of them singletons; the top ten hold 3.6%. Material: peripheral blood. The chain uses TRBV9 and TRBJ1-2; TRBD1 aligns across 9 bases. The receptor was derived from a man between 18 and 29 years old with active or convalescent COVID-19. The CDR3 sequence: CASSVDAFGTGGNGYTF. In DNA form, the CDR3 reads TGTGCCAGCAGCGTAGACGCGTTTGGCACAGGGGGCAATGGCTACACCTTC.